In its sample, the clone carrying this T cell receptor beta chain was seen once. Its antigen is still unknown. This entry belongs to a study of T cell responses to AZD1222 COVID-19 vaccine. Broader study findings: Mapped onto spike, vaccine-associated CD4 TCRs spanned it and were dominant at 160-218 and 743-854. It should be noted that donors were predominantly white British and more often female, and clonal diversity was possibly underestimated. At study baseline, merely five or six AZD1222 recipients were seropositive.

Profiling relied on immunoSEQ multiplex PCR, and the TCRdb table lists in-frame clones only, not all of them. Found here are 150,000 to 200,000 clones, almost 95% of them singletons; the top ten hold about 2.5%. The CDR3 is 14 residues long. V lost 1 base and J lost 7, with 11 bases in between. Looked up from germline, CDR1 is MNHEY and CDR2 is SVGAGI. This clonotype was obtained from an adult in good health. The sequencing here drew on peripheral blood, taken on day 0 of AZD1222 vaccination. The V gene is TRBV6-5, the J gene TRBJ1-5; no reliable D call. This CDR3 reads CASSYLAGGQPQHF. The DNA of the CDR3 is TGTGCCAGCAGTTACTTGGCAGGTGGACAGCCCCAGCATTTT.